These T cell receptor beta chains were read from a single sample in a study of ipilimumab plus nivolumab after autologous stem cell transplantation. Method: immunoSEQ multiplex PCR; TCRdb's copy keeps in-frame clones and lacks some. Among just over 40,000 clones, 80% to 95% were seen once, and the ten largest hold 0.9%. The material sequenced was PBMCs, taken in a trial of ipilimumab plus nivolumab as post-transplant consolidation. These receptor sequences come from a male donor with multiple myeloma. The CDR3 runs from the conserved cysteine through the conserved F or W. D genes are given only for firm matches.

J	D	V	DNA	CDR3
TRBJ2-1	TRBD2	TRBV5-1	TGCGCCAGCAGCTTGGCCGGGGGGAACAATGAGCAGTTCTTC	CASSLAGGNNEQFF
TRBJ2-1	-	TRBV5-1	TGCGCCAGCAGCTTGATGGGAGCCAACAATGAGCAGTTCTTC	CASSLMGANNEQFF
TRBJ2-1	TRBD2	TRBV28	TGTGCCAGCAGTTTCGTGACCGGGACTAGCGGGAGCTCCGGTTACAATGAGCAGTTCTTC	CASSFVTGTSGSSGYNEQFF
TRBJ2-5	-	TRBV5-6	TGTGCCAGCAGCTTGGAGGGGTGGGGAGGCCAAGAGACCCAGTACTTC	CASSLEGWGGQETQYF
TRBJ2-1	TRBD2	TRBV18	TGTGCCAGCTCACCACAAACCGGGACTAGCGGGAAGGTTCAGTTCTTC	CASSPQTGTSGKVQFF
TRBJ2-2	-	TRBV28	TGTGCCAGCAGTTTGGCGCAATTGGAGCTGTTTTTT	CASSLAQLELFF
TRBJ2-3	-	TRBV18	TGTGCCAGCTCACCTAGCACAGATACGCAGTATTTT	CASSPSTDTQYF
TRBJ1-4	TRBD1	TRBV6-5	TGTGCCAGCAGTTACTTGGGGACAGGGGCTAATGAAAAACTGTTTTTT	CASSYLGTGANEKLFF
TRBJ2-7	-	TRBV30	TGTGCCTGGAGGCAGGGGTACGAGCAGTACTTC	CAWRQGYEQYF
TRBJ1-1	-	TRBV7-3	TGTGCCAGCAGCTTAATCGAGGGAATCACTGAAGCTTTCTTT	CASSLIEGITEAFF
TRBJ1-2	-	TRBV11-2	TGTGCCAGCAGCTTAGAGACGAGGACTGGCTACACCTTC	CASSLETRTGYTF
TRBJ2-6	TRBD1	TRBV9	TGTGCCAGCAGCGTTAGTAGACAGGGACCCTCTGGGGCCAACGTCCTGACTTTC	CASSVSRQGPSGANVLTF
TRBJ2-7	-	TRBV7-3	TGTGCCAGCAGCTTAGCGTTAGCGAGAGTGGGCGAGCAGTACTTC	CASSLALARVGEQYF
TRBJ1-1	-	TRBV30	TGTGCCTGGAGGGGCGGGAGGTCGGACACTGAAGCTTTCTTT	CAWRGGRSDTEAFF
TRBJ1-3	TRBD1	TRBV19	TGTGCCAGTAGTAGCCGGGACAGCTCTGGAAACACCATATATTTT	CASSSRDSSGNTIYF
TRBJ1-2	TRBD1	TRBV14	TGTGCCAGCAGCCGACAGGGAGTTAACTATGGCTACACCTTC	CASSRQGVNYGYTF
TRBJ1-1	-	TRBV29-1	TGCAGCGGCCACCGTGGGGGGAGTGAAGCTTTCTTT	CSGHRGGSEAFF
TRBJ2-5	TRBD2	TRBV5-1	TGCGCCAGCCGCCCGGGACTAGCGGTATCGGAGACCCAGTACTTC	CASRPGLAVSETQYF
TRBJ2-1	-	TRBV13	TGTGCCAGCAGCTTAGGGACCACCTCCTACAATGAGCAGTTCTTC	CASSLGTTSYNEQFF
TRBJ2-7	-	TRBV27	TGTGCCAGCACGGGCCTGTACTACGAGCAGTACTTC	CASTGLYYEQYF
TRBJ2-3	TRBD1	TRBV5-1	TGCGCCAGCAGCTCGAGAACAGGGGGCTTAGCAGATACGCAGTATTTT	CASSSRTGGLADTQYF
TRBJ2-7	-	TRBV7-2	TGTGCCAGCAGCCTAAGGTCTCGATTCTACGAGCAGTACTTC	CASSLRSRFYEQYF